One sample yielded the 7 T cell receptor beta chains listed below, sequenced in a study of blood T cell repertoires in COVID-19. The table came from immunoSEQ multiplex PCR; TCRdb's copy has only in-frame clones and leaves some out. The table lists 300,000 or so clones, more than 85% of them singletons, with roughly 1% in the top ten. The sample consisted of PBMCs or T cells enriched from blood (not recorded which). All receptors come from a woman aged 30 to 39 who had recovered from COVID-19.

V is TRBV18 and J is TRBJ1-4, with TRBD1 matching over 7 bases. J lost 5 bases, V lost 8 bases, and 5 bases had no gene match. This CDR3 is 13 amino acids long. Germline V gene data show CDR1 as KGHSH and CDR2 as LQKENI. CDR3 DNA sequence: TGTGCCAGCACGGGGACAGAAAATGAAAAACTGTTTTTT. It encodes CASTGTENEKLFF. The full variable domain, with the rest looked up from reference TRBV18 and TRBJ1-4, is NAGVMQNPRHLVRRRGQEARLRCSPMKGHSHVYWYRQLPEEGLKFMVYLQKENIIDESGMPKERFSAEFPKEGPSILRIQQVVRGDSAAYFCASTGTENEKLFFGSGTQLSVL.

The chain is built from TRBV28 and TRBJ2-3, with a possible D match to TRBD2 (5 bases). V gave up 3 bases and J gave up 2 bases, with 12 bases separating them. Germline values: CDR1 MDHEN, CDR2 SYDVKM. The length of the CDR3 is 15 residues. The DNA for the CDR3 is TGTGCCAGCAGTTTTAGTGCGGGTTTCACAGATACGCAGTATTTT. Translation: CASSFSAGFTDTQYF.

The chain joins TRBV7-6 to TRBJ1-6, with TRBD1 as a possible D gene (5 bases). Trimming stripped 4 bases from V and 7 bases from J, with 17 bases between. Germline CDR1 is SGHVS and CDR2 is FNYEAQ. The CDR3 has 16 amino acids. CDR3 coding DNA: TGTGCCAGCAGCTCACGATTGACAGTCTTGAATTCACCCCTCCACTTT. Encoded protein: CASSSRLTVLNSPLHF.

V and J are TRBV11-2 and TRBJ2-1; a weak D match, TRBD2 (5 bases). V shed 3 bases and J shed 2 bases, with 5 bases lying between them. Looked up from germline, CDR1 is SGHAT and CDR2 is FQNNGV. The CDR3 is 13 residues long. Written as DNA, the CDR3 is TGTGCCAGCAGCTTGACTACCTACAATGAGCAGTTCTTC. Translation gives CASSLTTYNEQFF.

Here the CDR3 DNA reads TGTGCCAGCAGCGTAGCAGGTAGGGGGGGAGGGGGCACAGATACGCAGTATTTT. It translates to CASSVAGRGGGGTDTQYF. V usage is TRBV9 and J usage is TRBJ2-3; weak D call: TRBD2 (7 bases). With 0 bases removed from V and 1 base from J, the gap between germline ends came to 18 bases. This CDR3 spans 18 amino acids. The germline gives CDR1 SGDLS, CDR2 YYNGEE.

V usage is TRBV28 and J usage is TRBJ1-5; 7 nucleotides align to TRBD1. There are 15 residues in the CDR3. In germline, CDR1 is MDHEN, CDR2 SYDVKM. The V gene end was trimmed by 5 bases and the J gene end by 3 bases; junction bases not matched to a gene: 7. This CDR3 is CASSQTGMNNQPQHF. In DNA form, the CDR3 reads TGTGCCAGCAGTCAGACAGGGATGAACAATCAGCCCCAGCATTTT.

This clone was detected only a few times. The gene calls are TRBV7-8 and TRBJ1-2; D not resolved. The CDR3 is made up of 15 amino acids. The V gene's germline CDR1 is SGHVS and CDR2 FQNEAQ. V was pared by 1 base and J by 0 bases, with 9 bases between. CDR3 in DNA: TGTGCCAGCAGCTTAGGGACGGGGACTAACTATGGCTACACCTTC. It is translated as CASSLGTGTNYGYTF.